A single sample is the source of the 25 T cell receptor beta chains below, sequenced in a study of beta chain features in type 1 diabetes. Reverse transcribing all isolated RNA meant expressed TCRB transcripts were sequenced. The table came from immunoSEQ multiplex PCR; TCRdb's copy has only in-frame clones and leaves some out. The sample consists of about 220,000 clones, around 9.9% of them appearing once. Material for sequencing was central memory CD4+ T cells from blood. The receptors here all came from a man younger than 35 in good health.

The rearrangement uses TRBV5-1 and TRBJ1-2; D not resolved. The germline V and J ends were trimmed by 0 bases and 0 bases, with 6 bases remaining between them. The CDR3 spans 14 residues. Germline V gene data show CDR1 as SGHRS and CDR2 as YFSETQ. The CDR3 nucleotides are TGCGCCAGCAGCTTGGACAGCTCTAACTATGGCTACACCTTC. Its protein product is CASSLDSSNYGYTF.

The chain has TRBV5-6 and TRBJ2-3; no reliable D call. CDR3 length equals 13 residues. Trimming left V 3 bases short and J 1 base short, with 6 bases between. Germline V gene lookup returns CDR1 SGHDT and CDR2 YYEEEE. In DNA form, the CDR3 reads TGTGCCAGCAGCTCTTCCGGCACAGATACGCAGTATTTT. Residues: CASSSSGTDTQYF.

This clone occurred a few times. No DNA is shown, since the ends of the CDR3 on it are uncertain; the CDR3 is the one TCRdb lists. V gene TRBV23-1 combines with J gene TRBJ2-2; the DNA was not used to check the table's D call, TRBD2. TRBV23-1 carries the ORF label, with uncertain function. The CDR3 adds up to 13 amino acids, both ends counted. CDR3 in amino acids: CASSQSHPGSCFF.

CDR3 in DNA: TGTGCCAGCAGCCCGGGGCGGGGAGTCTACAATGAGCAGTTCTTC. Protein sequence: CASSPGRGVYNEQFF. V usage is TRBV11-2 and J usage is TRBJ2-1; perhaps TRBD2 as D (6 bases). Per germline, CDR1 SGHAT and CDR2 FQNNGV. Trimming shortened V by 5 bases and J by 3 bases, and 14 bases separated the two germline ends. This CDR3 has 15 residues.

This clone was observed many times. V usage is TRBV7-8 and J usage is TRBJ1-1, with TRBD1 identical over 8 bases. Germline assignment: CDR1 SGHVS and CDR2 FQNEAQ. The CDR3 loop spans 12 amino acids. V lost 5 bases, J lost 10 bases, and 6 bases stayed unmatched. The CDR3 region has the DNA TGTGCCAGCAGCCTAAACAGGGGGATAGCTTTCTTT. Its protein is CASSLNRGIAFF.

This clone was detected a few times. The CDR3 nucleotides read TGCGCCAGCAGCCAAGATGAGAGGGAGGGAGCCTATGGCTACACCTTC. It specifies CASSQDEREGAYGYTF. The chain carries TRBV4-1 and TRBJ1-2; D remains unclear. The V and J ends lost 0 bases and 4 bases respectively, with 15 bases between them. Germline assignment: CDR1 MGHRA and CDR2 YSYEKL. This CDR3 comprises 16 residues.

The chain is built from TRBV5-1 and TRBJ2-2; a weak D match, TRBD1 (6 bases). The CDR3 is made up of 12 amino acids. Trimming stripped 5 bases from V and 6 bases from J, with 8 bases between. Germline CDR1 and CDR2: SGHRS and YFSETQ. DNA for the CDR3: TGCGCCAGCAGAGAGGGGGCCGGGGAGCTGTTTTTT. Protein sequence: CASREGAGELFF.

The sample holds a few counts of this clone. The genes are TRBV20-1 and TRBJ1-2; D not resolved. The CDR3 loop spans 11 amino acids. Germline CDR1 and CDR2: DFQATT and SNEGSKA (reference sequence). The CDR3 spells CSTRVPGDYTF. CDR3 DNA sequence: TGCAGCACTCGGGTCCCTGGTGACTACACCTTC.

The chain links TRBV18 to TRBJ2-5; D perhaps matches TRBD1 (5 bases). The CDR3 spans 14 residues. In germline, CDR1 is KGHSH, CDR2 LQKENI. V was pared by 3 bases and J by 1 base, with 9 bases between. Here the CDR3 DNA reads TGTGCCAGCTCACCGACAGAAATCCAAGAGACCCAGTACTTC. This translates into CASSPTEIQETQYF.

The chain joins TRBV19 to TRBJ2-2; D uncertain. The V and J ends lost 7 bases and 2 bases respectively, with 5 bases between them. Germline V lookup: CDR1 LNHDA, CDR2 SQIVND (reference sequence). This CDR3 region has 12 residues. CDR3 region: CASNLNTGELFF. The DNA of the CDR3 is TGTGCCAGTAACTTAAACACCGGGGAGCTGTTTTTT.

This clone has at least ten counts. This rearrangement joins TRBV5-1 to TRBJ2-7, with unresolved D. V lost 0 bases to trimming and J lost 5 bases, with 12 bases between them. CDR3 length equals 14 residues. Germline lookup yields CDR1 SGHRS and CDR2 YFSETQ. CDR3 bases: TGCGCCAGCAGCTTGGTGGCGGCAGACGACGAGCAGTACTTC. It is translated as CASSLVAADDEQYF.

The chain couples TRBV19 to TRBJ1-4; tentatively, D is TRBD1 (5 bases). Germline-derived CDR1 and CDR2 are LNHDA and SQIVND (reference sequence). This CDR3 spans 16 amino acids. V lost 6 bases and J lost 1, with 15 bases in between. CDR3 region: CASSSGSVVTNEKLFF. The CDR3 DNA follows: TGTGCCAGTAGCTCAGGGAGTGTTGTAACTAATGAAAAACTGTTTTTT. Full variable domain (outside the CDR3, taken from reference TRBV19 and TRBJ1-4): DGGITQSPKYLFRKEGQNVTLSCEQNLNHDAMYWYRQDPGQGLRLIYYSQIVNDFQKGDIAEGYSVSREKKESFPLTVTSAQKNPTAFYLCASSSGSVVTNEKLFFGSGTQLSVL.

Details on this clone: A junction boundary mismatches the germline segment, possibly from a read error. The same CDR3 also results from other DNA sequences found in this sample. The V call is TRBV29-1, the J call TRBJ1-2, with a weak D call TRBD1 (5 bases). Germline lookup yields CDR1 SQVTM and CDR2 ANQGSEA. This CDR3 region has 11 residues. Here the CDR3 reads CSVEAWGGHTF. CDR3 sequence (DNA): TGCAGCGTGGAAGCCTGGGGCGGCCACACCTTC.

This clone was picked up a small number of times. The V call is TRBV19, the J call TRBJ2-7; possibly TRBD2 for D (5 bases). This CDR3 is built from 16 residues. Trimming removed 5 bases at V and 0 bases at J, with 17 bases between. Germline V gene sequence: CDR1 LNHDA, CDR2 SQIVND (reference sequence). Here the CDR3 reads CASSSRRTLFSYEQYF. CDR3 DNA sequence: TGTGCCAGTAGTTCCCGGAGGACCCTATTCTCCTACGAGCAGTACTTC.

In its sample, this clone was seen a few times. The rearrangement joins TRBV9 to TRBJ2-7, with 9 bases matching TRBD2. This CDR3 has 15 amino acids. Per the germline V gene, CDR1 is SGDLS and CDR2 is YYNGEE. V was pared by 0 bases and J by 7 bases, with 8 bases of the junction left unmatched. CDR3 region: CASSVDGTSPWEQYF. As DNA, the CDR3 is TGTGCCAGCAGCGTAGATGGGACTAGCCCTTGGGAGCAGTACTTC.

The chain combines TRBV5-4 with TRBJ2-5, with D perhaps assigned TRBD1 or TRBD2 (6 bases each). The germline V gene encodes CDR1 SGHNT and CDR2 YYREEE (reference sequence). V was shortened by 5 bases and J by 5 bases, with 10 bases between the two germline ends. The CDR3 consists of 12 residues. For the CDR3, the DNA is TGTGCCAGCAGTAGAGGGGGGGAGACCCAGTACTTC. It codes for CASSRGGETQYF.

This clone was observed a handful of times. The CDR3 DNA is TGCGCCAGCAGCTTGCCGGGGAATGAAGCTTTCTTT. This codes for CASSLPGNEAFF. This chain uses TRBV5-1 with TRBJ1-1, with D unresolved. The germline gives CDR1 SGHRS, CDR2 YFSETQ. The V end was cut by 1 base, the J end by 7 bases, with 8 bases between. The CDR3 consists of 12 residues.

The sample holds a few counts of this clone. The chain couples TRBV30 to TRBJ1-1; D not resolved. This CDR3 spans 12 amino acids. Germline loops: CDR1 GTSNPN, CDR2 SVGIG (reference sequence). The V and J ends lost 1 base and 5 bases respectively, with 8 bases between them. For the CDR3, the DNA is TGTGCCTGGAGTGCCGGGAAAACTGAAGCTTTCTTT. Translation gives CAWSAGKTEAFF. The variable domain in full, with the rest retrieved from reference TRBV30 and TRBJ1-1, is SQTIHQWPATLVQPVGSPLSLECTVEGTSNPNLYWYRQAAGRGLQLLFYSVGIGQISSEVPQNLSASRPQDRQFILSSKKLLLSDSGFYLCAWSAGKTEAFFGQGTRLTVV.

V and J are TRBV7-2 and TRBJ2-3, with no clear D. The germline V gene has CDR1 SGHTA and CDR2 FQGNSA. V lost 3 bases, J lost 4 bases, and 11 bases lay in between. There are 14 residues in the CDR3. In nucleotides, the CDR3 is TGTGCCAGCAGCTTCCCACCGGTTGCAGATACGCAGTATTTT. Amino acid sequence: CASSFPPVADTQYF.

The chain is built from TRBV6-6 and TRBJ1-1; no firm D call. CDR1 is MNHNY and CDR2 is SVGAGI in the germline V gene (reference sequence). Trimming shortened V by 2 bases and J by 1 base, and 5 bases separated the two germline ends. The CDR3 length is 13 residues. The CDR3 region has the DNA TGTGCCAGCAGTTACGTGGCGAACACTGAAGCTTTCTTT. It yields the protein CASSYVANTEAFF.

This clone was observed at least ten times. The chain employs TRBV13 and TRBJ2-1; TRBD1 matches 7 bases. Per germline, CDR1 PRHDT and CDR2 FYEKMQ (reference sequence). The CDR3 is 15 amino acids. Unmatched junction bases numbered 5, after V lost 5 bases and J lost 1 base. CDR3 amino acids: CASSRQGWSYNEQFF. The CDR3 DNA sequence: TGTGCCAGCAGCCGACAGGGATGGTCCTACAATGAGCAGTTCTTC.

A few counts support this clone. Here the CDR3 reads CASSQDVGGNTIYF. In DNA, the CDR3 is TGTGCCAGCAGCCAAGATGTGGGAGGAAACACCATATATTTT. This chain connects TRBV14 to TRBJ1-3; D unclear. The CDR3 is 14 residues long. The V and J ends lost 0 bases and 4 bases respectively, with 7 bases between them. Germline CDR1 is SGHDN and CDR2 is FVKESK.

The chain has TRBV9 and TRBJ2-3, with TRBD2 identical over 7 bases. Germline V gene data show CDR1 as SGDLS and CDR2 as YYNGEE. V shed 6 bases and J 4 bases; nucleotides not matched to a gene: 14. The CDR3 length is 16 residues. CDR3 in amino acids: CASTEQTSYPADTQYF. DNA of the CDR3: TGTGCCAGCACCGAACAGACTAGCTACCCCGCAGATACGCAGTATTTT.

This clone was picked up a small number of times. The junction departs from germline at one end; a sequencing error may be responsible. The chain combines TRBV5-5 with TRBJ2-1, with D unresolved. Per the germline V gene, CDR1 is SGHKS and CDR2 is YYEKEE (reference sequence). The CDR3 consists of 13 residues. This CDR3 is CASSQDPQSEQFF. The CDR3 DNA reads as TGCGCCAGCAGCCAAGACCCCCAGAGTGAGCAGTTCTTC.

CDR3 DNA sequence: TGTGCCAGCAGCTTAACGCGGCATGAGCAGTTCTTC. The encoded protein is CASSLTRHEQFF. The V call is TRBV7-6, the J call TRBJ2-1; D remains ambiguous. CDR1 and CDR2 from the germline V gene are SGHVS and FNYEAQ. V lost 2 bases and J lost 8, with 7 bases in between. The CDR3 length is 12 residues. Full variable domain (missing parts from reference TRBV7-6 and TRBJ2-1): GAGVSQSPRYKVTKRGQDVALRCDPISGHVSLYWYRQALGQGPEFLTYFNYEAQQDKSGLPNDRFSAERPEGSISTLTIQRTEQRDSAMYRCASSLTRHEQFFGPGTRLTVL.